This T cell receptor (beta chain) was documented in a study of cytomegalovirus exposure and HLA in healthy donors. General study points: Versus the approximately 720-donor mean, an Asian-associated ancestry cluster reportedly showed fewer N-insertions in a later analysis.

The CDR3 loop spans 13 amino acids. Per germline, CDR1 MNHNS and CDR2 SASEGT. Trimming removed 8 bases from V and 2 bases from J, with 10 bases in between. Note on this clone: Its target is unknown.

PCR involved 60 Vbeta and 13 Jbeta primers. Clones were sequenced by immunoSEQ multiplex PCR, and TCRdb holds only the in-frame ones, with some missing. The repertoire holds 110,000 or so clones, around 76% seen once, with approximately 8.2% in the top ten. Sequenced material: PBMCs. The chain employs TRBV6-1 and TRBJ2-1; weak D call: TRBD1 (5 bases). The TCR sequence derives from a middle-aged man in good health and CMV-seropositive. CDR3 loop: CASFDSPYNEQFF. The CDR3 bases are TGTGCCAGCTTTGACAGCCCCTACAATGAGCAGTTCTTC.